This TCR beta chain emerged from a study of OX40 agonist ivuxolimab in advanced cancers. Study details: Ivuxolimab, an agonistic anti-OX40 (CD134) antibody, was given to patients. Two cutaneous melanoma patients and one hepatocellular carcinoma patient, three in all, had partial responses.

This clone was observed a few times. Its cognate antigen is unknown. Generated by immunoSEQ multiplex PCR, the TCRdb table keeps only in-frame clones and is missing some. The data show tens of thousands of clones, with roughly nine tenths seen just once and roughly 4.5% held by the top ten. The ends lost 2 bases at V and 2 bases at J; junction bases unmatched: 5. CDR3 length: 16 amino acids. Study-level results: At 0.1 to 3.0 mg/kg and by week 6, CD4+ and CD8+ T cells in the blood had expanded clonally. Low clonal expansion, among the lowest seen, marked partial responders at 0.1-3.0 mg/kg.

The source of this sequence is an adult with an advanced solid tumor such as melanoma, head and neck, liver or kidney cancer. The input for sequencing was CD4+ or CD8+ T cells sorted from blood, taken in a trial of the OX40 agonist ivuxolimab. The chain is built from TRBV6-7 and TRBJ1-5; TRBD1 aligns across 8 bases. TRBV6-7 is filed as an ORF, its function uncertain. CDR3 loop: CASSYEDREGNQPQHF. The CDR3, as DNA: TGTGCCAGCAGTTACGAGGACAGGGAAGGCAATCAGCCCCAGCATTTT.